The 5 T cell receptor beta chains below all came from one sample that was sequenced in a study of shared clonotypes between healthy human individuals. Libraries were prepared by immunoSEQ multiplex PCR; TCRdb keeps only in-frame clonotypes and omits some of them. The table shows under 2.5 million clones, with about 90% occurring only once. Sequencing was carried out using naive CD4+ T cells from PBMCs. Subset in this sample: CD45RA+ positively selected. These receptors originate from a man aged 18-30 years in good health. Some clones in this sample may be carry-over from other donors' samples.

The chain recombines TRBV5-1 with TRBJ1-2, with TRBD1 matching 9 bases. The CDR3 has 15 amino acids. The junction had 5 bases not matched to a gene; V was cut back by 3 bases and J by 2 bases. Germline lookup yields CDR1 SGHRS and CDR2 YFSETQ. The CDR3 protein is CASSWEGTGNYGYTF. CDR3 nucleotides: TGCGCCAGCAGCTGGGAAGGGACAGGGAACTATGGCTACACCTTC.

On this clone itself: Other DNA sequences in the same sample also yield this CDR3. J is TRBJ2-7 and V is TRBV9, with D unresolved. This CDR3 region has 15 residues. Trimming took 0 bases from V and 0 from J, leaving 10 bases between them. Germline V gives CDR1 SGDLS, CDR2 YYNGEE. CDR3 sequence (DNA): TGTGCCAGCAGCGTAGGTGGCGCGGCCTCCTACGAGCAGTACTTC. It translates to CASSVGGAASYEQYF. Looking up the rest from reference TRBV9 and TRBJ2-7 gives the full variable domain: DSGVTQTPKHLITATGQRVTLRCSPRSGDLSVYWYQQSLDQGLQFLIQYYNGEERAKGNILERFSAQQFPDLHSELNLSSLELGDSALYFCASSVGGAASYEQYFGPGTRLTVT.

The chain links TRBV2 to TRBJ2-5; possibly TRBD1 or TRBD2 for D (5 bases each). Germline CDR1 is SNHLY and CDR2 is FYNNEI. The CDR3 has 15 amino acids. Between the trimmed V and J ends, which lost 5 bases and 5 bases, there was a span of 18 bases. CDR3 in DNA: TGTGCCAGCAGTCTCTCAGGGACCGCGCCTGAGACCCAGTACTTC. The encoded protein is CASSLSGTAPETQYF.

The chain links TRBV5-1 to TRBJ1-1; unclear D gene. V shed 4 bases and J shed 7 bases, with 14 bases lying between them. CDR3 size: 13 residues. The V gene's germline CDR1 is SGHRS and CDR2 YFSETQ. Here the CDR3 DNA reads TGCGCCAGCAGCCTCGCCTTGGTCGGTGAAGCTTTCTTT. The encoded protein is CASSLALVGEAFF.

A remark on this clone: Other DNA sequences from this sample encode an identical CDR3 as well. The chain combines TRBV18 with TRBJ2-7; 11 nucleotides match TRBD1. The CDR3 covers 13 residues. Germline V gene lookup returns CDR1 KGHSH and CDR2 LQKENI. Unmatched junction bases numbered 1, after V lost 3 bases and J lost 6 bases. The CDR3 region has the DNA TGTGCCAGCTCACCGGGACAGGGGGTCGAGCAGTACTTC. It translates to CASSPGQGVEQYF. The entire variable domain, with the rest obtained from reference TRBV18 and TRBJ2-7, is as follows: NAGVMQNPRHLVRRRGQEARLRCSPMKGHSHVYWYRQLPEEGLKFMVYLQKENIIDESGMPKERFSAEFPKEGPSILRIQQVVRGDSAAYFCASSPGQGVEQYFGPGTRLTVT.